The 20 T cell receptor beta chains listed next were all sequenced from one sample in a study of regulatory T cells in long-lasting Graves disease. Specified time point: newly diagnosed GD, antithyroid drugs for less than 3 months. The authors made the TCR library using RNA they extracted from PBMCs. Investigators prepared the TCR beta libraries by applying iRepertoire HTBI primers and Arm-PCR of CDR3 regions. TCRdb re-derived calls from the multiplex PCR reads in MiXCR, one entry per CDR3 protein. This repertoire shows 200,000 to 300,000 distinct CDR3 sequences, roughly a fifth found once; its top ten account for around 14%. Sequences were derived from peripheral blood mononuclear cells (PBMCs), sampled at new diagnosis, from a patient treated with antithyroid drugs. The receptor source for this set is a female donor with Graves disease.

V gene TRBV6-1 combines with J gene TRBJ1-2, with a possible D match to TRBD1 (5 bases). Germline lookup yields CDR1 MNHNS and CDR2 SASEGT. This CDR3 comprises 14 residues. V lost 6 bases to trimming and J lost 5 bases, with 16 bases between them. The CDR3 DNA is TGTGCCAGCAGCGGGGCAGGAGCCCTTTATGGCTACACCTTC. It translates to CASSGAGALYGYTF.

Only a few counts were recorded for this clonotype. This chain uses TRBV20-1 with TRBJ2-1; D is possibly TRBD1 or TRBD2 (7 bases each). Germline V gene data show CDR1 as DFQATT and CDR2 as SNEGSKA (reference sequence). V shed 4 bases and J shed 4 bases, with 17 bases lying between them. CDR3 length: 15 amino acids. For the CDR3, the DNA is TGCAGTGCTAATTCGGGGGAGGGGGCTTACAATGAGCAGTTCTTC. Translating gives CSANSGEGAYNEQFF.

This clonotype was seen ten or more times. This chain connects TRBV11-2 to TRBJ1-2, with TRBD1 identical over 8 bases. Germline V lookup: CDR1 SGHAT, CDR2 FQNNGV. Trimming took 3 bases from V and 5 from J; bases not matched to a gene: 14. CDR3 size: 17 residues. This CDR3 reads CASSLIIPDRGEYGYTF. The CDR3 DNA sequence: TGTGCCAGCAGCTTGATAATCCCCGACAGGGGAGAGTATGGCTACACCTTC.

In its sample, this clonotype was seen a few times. The CDR3 DNA reads as TGTGCCAGCAGCTCCAAACAGGGGGCGAATGAGCAGTTCTTC. Protein: CASSSKQGANEQFF. J is TRBJ2-1 and V is TRBV13, with 9 bases matching TRBD1. There are 14 residues in the CDR3. V lost 4 bases and J lost 7; bases outside the gene matches: 5. Germline CDR1 and CDR2: PRHDT and FYEKMQ (reference sequence).

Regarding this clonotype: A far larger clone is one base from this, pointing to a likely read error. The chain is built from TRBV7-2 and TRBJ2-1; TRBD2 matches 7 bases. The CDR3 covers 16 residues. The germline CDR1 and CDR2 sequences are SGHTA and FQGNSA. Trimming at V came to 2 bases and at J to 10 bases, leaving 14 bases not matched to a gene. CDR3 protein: CASSLLVSGAPYEQFF. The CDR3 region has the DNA TGTGCCAGCAGCTTATTGGTCAGCGGGGCTCCCTACGAGCAGTTCTTC.

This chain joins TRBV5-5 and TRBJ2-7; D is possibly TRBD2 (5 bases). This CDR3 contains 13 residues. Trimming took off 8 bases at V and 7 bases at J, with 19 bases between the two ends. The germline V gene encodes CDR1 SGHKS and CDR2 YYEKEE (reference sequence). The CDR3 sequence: CASSRLGSNEQYF. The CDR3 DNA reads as TGTGCCAGTAGCAGACTTGGGAGCAATGAGCAGTACTTC.

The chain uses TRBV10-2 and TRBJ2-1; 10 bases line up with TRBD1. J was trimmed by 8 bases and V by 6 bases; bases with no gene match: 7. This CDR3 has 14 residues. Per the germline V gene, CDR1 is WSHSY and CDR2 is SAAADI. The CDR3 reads CASRGDRGLYEQFF. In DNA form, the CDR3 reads TGCGCCAGCAGGGGAGACAGGGGGCTCTATGAGCAGTTCTTC.

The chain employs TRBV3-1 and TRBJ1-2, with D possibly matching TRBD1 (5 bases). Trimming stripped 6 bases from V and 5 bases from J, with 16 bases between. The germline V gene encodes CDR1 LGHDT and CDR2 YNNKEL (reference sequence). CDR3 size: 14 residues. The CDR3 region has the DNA TGTGCCAGCAGTCTCCAGGGCCCGGGGTATGGCTACACCTTC. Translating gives CASSLQGPGYGYTF.

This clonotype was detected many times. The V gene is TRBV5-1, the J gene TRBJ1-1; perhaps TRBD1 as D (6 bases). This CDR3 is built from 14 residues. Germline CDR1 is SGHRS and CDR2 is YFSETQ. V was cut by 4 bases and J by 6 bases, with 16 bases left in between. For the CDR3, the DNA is TGCGCCAGCAGCGAAGGGGACATGGAGGCTGAAGCTTTCTTT. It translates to CASSEGDMEAEAFF.

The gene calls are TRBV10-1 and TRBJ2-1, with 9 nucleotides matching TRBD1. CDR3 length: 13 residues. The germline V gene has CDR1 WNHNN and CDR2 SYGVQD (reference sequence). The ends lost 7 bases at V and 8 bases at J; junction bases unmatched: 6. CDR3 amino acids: CASNQQGAHEQFF. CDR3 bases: TGCGCCAGCAACCAACAGGGGGCTCATGAGCAGTTCTTC.

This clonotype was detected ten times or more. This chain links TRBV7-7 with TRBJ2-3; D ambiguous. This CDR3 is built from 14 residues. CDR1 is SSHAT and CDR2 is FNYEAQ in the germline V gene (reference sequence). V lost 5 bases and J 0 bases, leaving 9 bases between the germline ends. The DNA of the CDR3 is TGTGCCAGCAGCCTTTTACGGAGCACAGATACGCAGTATTTT. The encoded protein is CASSLLRSTDTQYF.

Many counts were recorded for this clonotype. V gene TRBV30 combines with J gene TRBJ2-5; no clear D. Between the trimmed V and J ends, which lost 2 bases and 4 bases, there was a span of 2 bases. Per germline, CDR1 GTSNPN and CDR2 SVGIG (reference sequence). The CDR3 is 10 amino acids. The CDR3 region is CAWSRETQYF. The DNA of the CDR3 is TGTGCCTGGAGTCGAGAGACCCAGTACTTC.

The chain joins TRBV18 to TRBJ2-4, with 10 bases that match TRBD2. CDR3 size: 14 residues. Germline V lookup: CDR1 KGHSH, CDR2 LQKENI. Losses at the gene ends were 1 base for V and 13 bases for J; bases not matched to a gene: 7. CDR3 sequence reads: CASSPLAGGHEQYF. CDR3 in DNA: TGTGCCAGCTCACCACTAGCGGGAGGCCATGAGCAGTACTTC.

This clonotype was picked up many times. CDR3 DNA: TGTGCCAGCGCGGGACGGCACAATCAGCCCCAGCATTTT. It translates to CASAGRHNQPQHF. The rearrangement joins TRBV6-2 or TRBV6-3 to TRBJ1-5; a weak D match, TRBD1 (5 bases). This CDR3 region has 13 residues. The V end lost 8 bases, the J end lost 3 bases, and 11 bases lay between the germline ends. From germline, CDR1 is MNHEY and CDR2 SVGEGT.

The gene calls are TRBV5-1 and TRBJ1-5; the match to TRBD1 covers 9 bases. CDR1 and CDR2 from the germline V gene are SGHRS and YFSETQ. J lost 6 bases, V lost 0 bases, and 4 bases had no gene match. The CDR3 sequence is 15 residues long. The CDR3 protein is CASSLDGDRAQPQHF. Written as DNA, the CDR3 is TGCGCCAGCAGCTTGGACGGGGACAGGGCTCAGCCCCAGCATTTT.

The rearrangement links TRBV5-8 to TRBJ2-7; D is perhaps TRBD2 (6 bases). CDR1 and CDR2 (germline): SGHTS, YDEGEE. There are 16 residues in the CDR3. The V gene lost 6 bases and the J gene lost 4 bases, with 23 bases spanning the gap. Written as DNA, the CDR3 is TGTGCCAGCAAAGCTCTCGGGACTGCCACTTTTTACGAGCAGTACTTC. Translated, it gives CASKALGTATFYEQYF.

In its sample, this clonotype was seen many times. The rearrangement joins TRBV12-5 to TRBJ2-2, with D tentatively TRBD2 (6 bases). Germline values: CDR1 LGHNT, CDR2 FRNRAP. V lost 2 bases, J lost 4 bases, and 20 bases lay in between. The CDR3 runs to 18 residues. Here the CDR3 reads CASGLYRRDWVVTGELFF. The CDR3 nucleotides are TGTGCTAGTGGTTTGTACCGACGGGACTGGGTTGTCACCGGGGAGCTGTTTTTT.

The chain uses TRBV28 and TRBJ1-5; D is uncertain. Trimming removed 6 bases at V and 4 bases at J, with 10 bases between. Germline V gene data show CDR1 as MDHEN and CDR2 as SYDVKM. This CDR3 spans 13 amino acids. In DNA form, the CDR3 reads TGTGCCAGCAGACAAGGCCAAAATCAGCCCCAGCATTTT. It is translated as CASRQGQNQPQHF.

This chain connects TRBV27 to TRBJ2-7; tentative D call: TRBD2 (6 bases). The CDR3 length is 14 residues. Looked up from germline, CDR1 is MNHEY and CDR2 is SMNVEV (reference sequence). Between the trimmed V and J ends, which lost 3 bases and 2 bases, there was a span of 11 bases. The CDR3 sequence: CASSLNGRTYEQYF. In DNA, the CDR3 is TGTGCCAGCAGTTTGAACGGGAGAACCTACGAGCAGTACTTC.

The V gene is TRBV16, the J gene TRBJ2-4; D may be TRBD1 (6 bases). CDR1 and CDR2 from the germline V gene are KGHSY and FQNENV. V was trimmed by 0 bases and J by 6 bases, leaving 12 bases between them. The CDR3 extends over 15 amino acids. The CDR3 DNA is TGTGCCAGCAGCCAATCCGGACAGTTGGGAAACATTCAGTACTTC. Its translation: CASSQSGQLGNIQYF.